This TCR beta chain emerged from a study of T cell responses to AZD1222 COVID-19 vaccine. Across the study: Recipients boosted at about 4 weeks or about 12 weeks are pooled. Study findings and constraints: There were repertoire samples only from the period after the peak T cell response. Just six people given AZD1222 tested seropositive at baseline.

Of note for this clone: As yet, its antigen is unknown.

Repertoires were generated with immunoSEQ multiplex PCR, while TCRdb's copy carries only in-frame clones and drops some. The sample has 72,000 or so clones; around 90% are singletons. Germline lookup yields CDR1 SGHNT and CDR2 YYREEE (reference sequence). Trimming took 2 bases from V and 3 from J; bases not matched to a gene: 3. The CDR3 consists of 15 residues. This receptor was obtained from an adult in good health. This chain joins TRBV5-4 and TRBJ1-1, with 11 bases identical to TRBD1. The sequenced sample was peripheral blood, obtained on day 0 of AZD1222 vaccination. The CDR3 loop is CASSFVGQGDTEAFF. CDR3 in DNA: TGTGCCAGCAGCTTCGTGGGACAGGGGGACACTGAAGCTTTCTTT. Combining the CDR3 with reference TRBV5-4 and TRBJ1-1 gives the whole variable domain ETGVTQSPTHLIKTRGQQVTLRCSSQSGHNTVSWYQQALGQGPQFIFQYYREEENGRGNFPPRFSGLQFPNYSSELNVNALELDDSALYLCASSFVGQGDTEAFFGQGTRLTVV.